The 20 T cell receptor beta chains in this list originate from one sample, sequenced in a study of blood T cell repertoires in COVID-19 (dated by TCRdb to the early 2020s). Library creation used the immunoSEQ multiplex PCR assay. The table comes from immuneACCESS by way of TCRdb, which keeps in-frame sequences with V and J called. Part of the clones is missing from these tables; in studies checked, under half for an unresolved V gene and the rest for unknown reasons. Here the sample has 250,000 to 300,000 clones; roughly 87% occur a single time. 2.2% of the sample is in the top ten clones. Material for sequencing was peripheral blood. Receptors were obtained from a woman aged 45-65 years who had recovered from COVID-19.

This sequence joins TRBV3-1 (or the pseudogene TRBV3-2) and TRBJ1-4; possible D gene TRBD1, 6 bases. The V gene lost 4 bases and the J gene lost 8 bases, with 14 bases spanning the gap. Looked up from germline, CDR1 is LGHDT and CDR2 is YNNKEL (reference sequence). This CDR3 comprises 14 residues. This CDR3 is CASSPGGGGEKLFF. CDR3 coding DNA: TGTGCCAGCAGCCCCGGGGGAGGGGGGGAAAAACTGTTTTTT.

V usage is TRBV5-8 and J usage is TRBJ1-1; TRBD1 might be the D (6 bases). The length of the CDR3 is 14 residues. Trimming took 2 bases from V and 0 from J, leaving 8 bases between them. The germline gives CDR1 SGHTS, CDR2 YDEGEE. In nucleotides, the CDR3 is TGTGCCAGCAGCTTAAGGACAGTGAACACTGAAGCTTTCTTT. Protein sequence: CASSLRTVNTEAFF.

The chain combines TRBV5-1 with TRBJ1-1, with a possible D match to TRBD1 (6 bases). The CDR3 has 13 residues. CDR1 is SGHRS, CDR2 YFSETQ, per germline. V lost 4 bases and J 6 bases, leaving 13 bases between the germline ends. The CDR3 sequence: CASSLQGLAEAFF. CDR3 DNA sequence: TGCGCCAGCAGCCTGCAGGGGCTCGCTGAAGCTTTCTTT.

The chain links TRBV6-5 to TRBJ1-4, with 7 bases identical to TRBD1. The germline gives CDR1 MNHEY, CDR2 SVGAGI. There are 14 residues in the CDR3. Trimming removed 5 bases from V and 5 bases from J; junction bases left unmatched: 5. CDR3 sequence reads: CASSPQGVNEKLFF. CDR3 coding DNA: TGTGCCAGCAGTCCTCAGGGGGTCAATGAAAAACTGTTTTTT.

This rearrangement joins TRBV7-2 to TRBJ1-2; 12 bases fit TRBD1. The CDR3 is made up of 16 amino acids. Germline V gene lookup returns CDR1 SGHTA and CDR2 FQGNSA. V was clipped by 0 bases and J by 6 bases; unmatched bases: 5. CDR3 nucleotide sequence: TGTGCCAGCAGCTTAGCGTGGGGACAGGGGGCTGATGGCTACACCTTC. This sequence encodes CASSLAWGQGADGYTF. The variable domain in full, completed from reference TRBV7-2 and TRBJ1-2, reads GAGVSQSPSNKVTEKGKDVELRCDPISGHTALYWYRQSLGQGLEFLIYFQGNSAPDKSGLPSDRFSAERTGGSVSTLTIQRTQQEDSAVYLCASSLAWGQGADGYTFGSGTRLTVV.

This chain uses TRBV5-6 with TRBJ1-6; 9 positions match TRBD1. Trimming at V came to 0 bases and at J to 7 bases, leaving 2 bases not matched to a gene. The germline CDR1 and CDR2 sequences are SGHDT and YYEEEE. This CDR3 contains 15 residues. CDR3 sequence reads: CASSLAGTGNSPLHF. DNA of the CDR3: TGTGCCAGCAGCTTGGCCGGGACAGGGAATTCACCCCTCCACTTT.

J is TRBJ2-5 and V is TRBV6-6, with TRBD1 matching 8 bases. CDR3 length equals 14 residues. Germline CDR1 is MNHNY and CDR2 is SVGAGI (reference sequence). V lost 2 bases to trimming and J lost 5 bases; unmatched junction nucleotides: 4. In nucleotides, the CDR3 is TGTGCCAGCAGTTACCGGACAGGGAGGGAGACCCAGTACTTC. It translates to CASSYRTGRETQYF.

The V gene is TRBV5-6, the J gene TRBJ2-7; TRBD1 is a possible D gene (6 bases). The CDR3 is 12 amino acids. Germline-derived CDR1 and CDR2 are SGHDT and YYEEEE. V was pared by 5 bases and J by 5 bases, with 11 bases between. For the CDR3, the DNA is TGTGCCAGCAGTTTCACAGGGAACGAGCAGTACTTC. It encodes CASSFTGNEQYF.

The chain joins TRBV4-2 to TRBJ2-5; perhaps TRBD1 as D (6 bases). The CDR3 loop spans 15 amino acids. CDR1 and CDR2 (germline): LGHNA, YNFKEQ. V was cut by 1 base and J by 2 bases, with 11 bases left in between. CDR3 DNA sequence: TGTGCCAGCAGCCAAGTAGAGGGGGTACAAGAGACCCAGTACTTC. Its translation is CASSQVEGVQETQYF.

V gene TRBV9 combines with J gene TRBJ2-5; TRBD2 agrees at 11 bases. Per the germline V gene, CDR1 is SGDLS and CDR2 is YYNGEE. V shed 4 bases and J 0 bases; nucleotides not matched to a gene: 8. This CDR3 comprises 17 residues. The chain's CDR3 is CASSNGSGGAYQETQYF. The DNA of the CDR3 is TGTGCCAGCAGCAACGGTAGCGGGGGGGCGTACCAAGAGACCCAGTACTTC.

The rearrangement links TRBV14 to TRBJ2-2; D not certain. The CDR3 runs to 15 residues. Germline V CDR1 and CDR2: SGHDN, FVKESK. Trimming shortened V by 1 base and J by 7 bases, and 13 bases separated the two germline ends. The CDR3 region has the DNA TGTGCCAGCAGCCAAGTTACAATTTTTGGCGGGGAGCTGTTTTTT. It encodes CASSQVTIFGGELFF.

This clone is a singleton in its sample. J is TRBJ1-6 and V is TRBV19; 7 bases map to TRBD1. The CDR3 runs to 13 residues. Germline CDR1 reads LNHDA; CDR2 reads SQIVND (reference sequence). V trimming: 10 bases; J trimming: 9 bases; junction bases outside the gene matches: 9. The CDR3 spells CATRGQGGSPLHF. CDR3 DNA sequence: TGTGCCACTCGCGGGCAGGGGGGTTCACCCCTCCACTTT.

This chain joins TRBV25-1 and TRBJ2-7, with TRBD2 identical over 8 bases. This CDR3 region has 12 residues. Germline values: CDR1 MGHDK, CDR2 SYGVNS. V trimming: 4 bases; J trimming: 10 bases; junction bases outside the gene matches: 6. The CDR3 DNA reads TGTGCCAGCAGTGGGACCGGGACTAGTCAGTACTTC. It encodes CASSGTGTSQYF.

The chain combines TRBV30 with TRBJ2-7, with a weak D call TRBD1 (6 bases). The ends were cut back, 5 bases at V and 1 base at J, with 9 bases in the middle. The V gene's germline CDR1 is GTSNPN and CDR2 SVGIG (reference sequence). The CDR3 has 12 residues. For the CDR3, the DNA is TGTGCCTGGCAGGACAGTTCCTACGAGCAGTACTTC. This encodes CAWQDSSYEQYF.

The V and J genes are TRBV28 and TRBJ1-5; maybe TRBD1 (5 bases). Trimming pared 6 bases from V and 7 bases from J, leaving 28 bases between. Per the germline V gene, CDR1 is MDHEN and CDR2 is SYDVKM. CDR3 size: 18 residues. The CDR3 is CASSSPPYATEDGQPQHF. CDR3 bases: TGTGCCAGCAGCTCCCCCCCCTATGCGACAGAGGATGGGCAGCCCCAGCATTTT.

This sequence joins TRBV3-1 (or the pseudogene TRBV3-2) and TRBJ1-6; 9 bases line up with TRBD1. CDR1 and CDR2 (germline): LGHDT, YNNKEL (reference sequence). The CDR3 is 15 residues long. With V trimmed by 3 bases and J by 10 bases, 7 bases remained unmatched. The CDR3 sequence: CASSQYRGRGSPLHF. CDR3 sequence (DNA): TGTGCCAGCAGCCAGTACAGGGGGCGCGGCTCACCCCTCCACTTT.

This clone was seen more than once but under ten times. J is TRBJ2-7 and V is TRBV30, with 10 bases that match TRBD1. The CDR3 spans 13 residues. Per germline, CDR1 GTSNPN and CDR2 SVGIG (reference sequence). V was pared by 3 bases and J by 5 bases, with 4 bases of the junction left unmatched. This CDR3 reads CAWSDRGPNEQYF. The CDR3 DNA is TGTGCCTGGAGCGACAGGGGGCCCAACGAGCAGTACTTC.

The chain uses TRBV25-1 and TRBJ1-1; no clear D. CDR1 MGHDK and CDR2 SYGVNS come from the germline V gene. V was trimmed by 6 bases and J by 4 bases, leaving 12 bases between them. There are 13 residues in the CDR3. The CDR3 sequence: CASRRAGGTEAFF. The CDR3 bases are TGTGCCAGCAGGAGAGCGGGAGGCACTGAAGCTTTCTTT.

The chain joins TRBV29-1 to TRBJ1-1; a possible D gene is TRBD1 (5 bases). Germline V gene lookup returns CDR1 SQVTM and CDR2 ANQGSEA. The CDR3 loop spans 13 amino acids. Trimming stripped 5 bases from V and 0 bases from J, with 10 bases between. This CDR3 is CSVSGPMNTEAFF. Written as DNA, the CDR3 is TGCAGCGTTTCAGGGCCTATGAACACTGAAGCTTTCTTT.

The chain has TRBV7-9 and TRBJ1-1, with D perhaps TRBD1 (5 bases). The CDR3 is 12 amino acids. V was cut by 5 bases and J by 11 bases, with 15 bases left in between. The germline V gene encodes CDR1 SEHNR and CDR2 FQNEAQ (reference sequence). The CDR3 reads CASSAQDLKAFF. The DNA for the CDR3 is TGTGCCAGCAGCGCACAGGATTTGAAGGCTTTCTTT.